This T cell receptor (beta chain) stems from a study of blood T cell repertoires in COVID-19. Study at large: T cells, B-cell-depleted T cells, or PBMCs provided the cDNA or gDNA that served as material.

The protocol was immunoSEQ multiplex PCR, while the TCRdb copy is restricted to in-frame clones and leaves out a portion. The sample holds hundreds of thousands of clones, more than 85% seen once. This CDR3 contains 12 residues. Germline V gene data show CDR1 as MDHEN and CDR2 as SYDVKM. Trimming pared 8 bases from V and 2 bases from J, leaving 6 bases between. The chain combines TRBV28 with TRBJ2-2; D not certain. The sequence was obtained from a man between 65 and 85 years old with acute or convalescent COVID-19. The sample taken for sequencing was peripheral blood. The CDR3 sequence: CASQSNTGELFF. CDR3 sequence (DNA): TGTGCCAGCCAATCCAACACCGGGGAGCTGTTTTTT. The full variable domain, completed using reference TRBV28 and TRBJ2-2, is DVKVTQSSRYLVKRTGEKVFLECVQDMDHENMFWYRQDPGLGLRLIYFSYDVKMKEKGDIPEGYSVSREKKERFSLILESASTNQTSMYLCASQSNTGELFFGEGSRLTVL.